A single sample gave rise to the 15 T cell receptor beta chains below, sequenced in a study of human T cells and chemical hapten exposure (dated by TCRdb to 2020 to 2022). Interpreted using the paper, the time point label stands for: healthy volunteer bleed at 2 weeks. Total RNA was isolated from unfractionated whole blood collected in Tempus Blood RNA tubes. Library construction relied on RACE. Sequencing relied on a NextSeq 500. TCRdb redid the processing of the public reads, applying fastp at Q25 and MiXCR, and retained in-frame beta chains. Rows with a matching CDR3 protein are joined into one entry that keeps the most common DNA and genes. In this sample the table shows 75,000 to 100,000 distinct CDR3 sequences, approximately 9.7% of which occur a single time. About 3% of the sample belongs to the ten largest clones. Sequencing was performed on whole blood. These receptors were obtained from a female donor in good health. Some clones in this sample may be carry-over from other donors' samples.

This clonotype was seen many times. This chain connects TRBV12-3 or TRBV12-4 to TRBJ2-4, with 7 bases aligning to TRBD2. V shed 1 base and J 5 bases; nucleotides not matched to a gene: 5. The CDR3 extends over 15 amino acids. CDR3 residues: CASSLGGGVENIQYF. CDR3 DNA: TGTGCCAGCAGTTTAGGGGGGGGAGTCGAAAACATTCAGTACTTC.

This sequence joins TRBV12-3 or TRBV12-4 and TRBJ2-3; TRBD2 matches at 7 bases. The CDR3 is 12 amino acids. With 6 bases clipped from V and 4 bases from J, the junction kept 1 base outside the gene matches. The CDR3 DNA is TGTGCCAGCAGGGGGGGGGCAGATACGCAGTATTTT. Its translation is CASRGGADTQYF.

The gene calls are TRBV18 and TRBJ2-7, with D perhaps TRBD1 (7 bases). The CDR3 loop spans 14 amino acids. CDR1 and CDR2 (germline): KGHSH, LQKENI. V dropped 5 bases and J dropped 3 bases, with 14 bases sitting between them. CDR3 sequence: CASSTGDSIYEQYF. The DNA of the CDR3 is TGTGCCAGCTCAACGGGGGACAGTATCTACGAGCAGTACTTC.

Many counts were recorded for this clonotype. This chain uses TRBV2 with TRBJ2-1; 9 bases align to TRBD2. Germline trimming cut 3 bases from V and 4 bases from J; bases unmatched to any gene: 16. From germline, CDR1 is SNHLY and CDR2 FYNNEI. The CDR3 is 19 residues long. In nucleotides, the CDR3 is TGTGCCAGCAGTGATCCCGGGCTGAAAGGGACTAGCAGGTACAATGAGCAGTTCTTC. This encodes CASSDPGLKGTSRYNEQFF.

This clonotype was picked up many times. The J gene is TRBJ2-1, the V gene TRBV29-1; 7 nucleotides match TRBD1. This CDR3 spans 15 amino acids. Germline V gives CDR1 SQVTM, CDR2 ANQGSEA. With V trimmed by 5 bases and J by 4 bases, 11 bases remained unmatched. The CDR3 sequence is CSVKKGTEPYNEQFF. CDR3 DNA sequence: TGCAGCGTTAAGAAAGGGACAGAGCCTTACAATGAGCAGTTCTTC.

This clonotype was found a few times. The rearrangement uses TRBV2 and TRBJ2-7; a weak D match, TRBD2 (6 bases). The germline gives CDR1 SNHLY, CDR2 FYNNEI. V was trimmed by 5 bases and J by 5 bases, leaving 13 bases between them. CDR3 length equals 13 residues. The CDR3: CASSSRGDHEQYF. The DNA for the CDR3 is TGTGCCAGCAGTTCCCGCGGGGACCACGAGCAGTACTTC.

This clonotype occurred a few times. The V call is TRBV27, the J call TRBJ2-7; 8 bases match TRBD1. J lost 0 bases, V lost 7 bases, and 5 bases had no gene match. The CDR3 contains 14 residues. Germline CDR1 and CDR2: MNHEY and SMNVEV (reference sequence). The chain's CDR3 is CASIRTGSSYEQYF. The DNA of the CDR3 is TGTGCCAGCATTAGGACAGGGAGCTCCTACGAGCAGTACTTC.

This chain connects TRBV27 to TRBJ1-6; D possibly corresponds to TRBD1 (6 bases). CDR3 length equals 14 residues. CDR1 is MNHEY, CDR2 SMNVEV, per germline (reference sequence). Between the trimmed V and J ends, which lost 5 bases and 9 bases, there was a span of 14 bases. CDR3 nucleotides: TGTGCCAGCAGTCCCAAGGGGGGGATTTCACCCCTCCACTTT. Translating gives CASSPKGGISPLHF.

This chain uses TRBV28 with TRBJ1-1; D might be TRBD1 (5 bases). The CDR3 runs 12 residues. Germline V gene lookup returns CDR1 MDHEN and CDR2 SYDVKM. V was trimmed by 3 bases and J by 8 bases, leaving 10 bases between them. CDR3 nucleotide sequence: TGTGCCAGCAGTTTCCGAGGGGCAGAAGCTTTCTTT. This sequence encodes CASSFRGAEAFF.

This chain joins TRBV27 and TRBJ2-3; 8 bases map to TRBD2. Per germline, CDR1 MNHEY and CDR2 SMNVEV (reference sequence). This CDR3 has 16 amino acids. V lost 11 bases, J lost 3 bases, and 16 bases stayed unmatched. The CDR3 DNA reads as TGTGCCGGACGAAGCCGATACCAGCGGGAGACAGATACGCAGTATTTT. Protein sequence: CAGRSRYQRETDTQYF.

This clonotype has only a few counts. V usage is TRBV6-6 and J usage is TRBJ2-3; D tentatively reads TRBD1 or TRBD2 (5 bases each). CDR1 is MNHNY, CDR2 SVGAGI, per germline (reference sequence). The CDR3 loop spans 17 amino acids. V lost 7 bases to trimming and J lost 3 bases, with 23 bases between them. The CDR3 DNA sequence: TGTGCCAGCAATAGCCATGTTTGGGACCCGCAGACAGATACGCAGTATTTT. Its protein product is CASNSHVWDPQTDTQYF.

This clonotype was seen only a few times. V gene TRBV7-2 combines with J gene TRBJ2-1, with TRBD2 as a possible D gene (5 bases). V was shortened by 5 bases and J by 7 bases, with 15 bases between the two germline ends. Germline V lookup: CDR1 SGHTA, CDR2 FQGNSA. The CDR3 has 14 residues. CDR3 nucleotides: TGTGCCAGCAGCCCATGGCCCCCGGGGAATGAGCAGTTCTTC. Translation gives CASSPWPPGNEQFF.

This clonotype was seen more than once but under ten times. V gene TRBV7-8 combines with J gene TRBJ1-3; tentatively, D is TRBD1 (6 bases). CDR1 is SGHVS, CDR2 FQNEAQ, per germline. CDR3 length equals 16 residues. V was clipped by 5 bases and J by 0 bases, with 14 bases between them. DNA for the CDR3: TGTGCCAGCAGCGTACACGGACAGTTCTCTGGAAACACCATATATTTT. Protein product: CASSVHGQFSGNTIYF.

This chain joins TRBV6-1 and TRBJ1-4; D is possibly TRBD1 (6 bases). Germline V gene lookup returns CDR1 MNHNS and CDR2 SASEGT. This CDR3 contains 14 residues. With 5 bases removed from V and 5 bases from J, the gap between germline ends came to 12 bases. CDR3 DNA sequence: TGTGCCAGCAGTTTAGACAGGATGAATGAAAAACTGTTTTTT. Residues: CASSLDRMNEKLFF.

This clonotype has a handful of counts. The genes are TRBV5-1 and TRBJ2-1; D remains ambiguous. Trimming took 2 bases from V and 0 from J, leaving 12 bases between them. The CDR3 runs to 16 residues. The germline V gene encodes CDR1 SGHRS and CDR2 YFSETQ. Written as DNA, the CDR3 is TGCGCCAGCAGCTTAGCCGGAGATAGCTCCTACAATGAGCAGTTCTTC. Its protein product is CASSLAGDSSYNEQFF.